A single sample is the source of the 17 T cell receptor beta chains below, sequenced in a study of cytomegalovirus exposure and HLA in healthy donors. Data came from immunoSEQ multiplex PCR; TCRdb stores just in-frame clones and leaves some out. The table shows some 150,000 clones, with about 94% occurring only once. Specimen: PBMCs. These receptor sequences come from a man aged 18 to 29 in good health and CMV-seropositive.

This chain connects TRBV10-3 to TRBJ1-3; no clear D gene. Germline CDR1 reads ENHRY; CDR2 reads SYGVKD. The V and J ends lost 2 bases and 7 bases respectively, with 9 bases between them. The CDR3 length is 13 residues. The chain's CDR3 is CAISEGRGNTIYF. The CDR3 nucleotides read TGTGCCATCAGTGAGGGTCGGGGTAACACCATATATTTT.

The rearrangement joins TRBV4-1 to TRBJ2-1; TRBD2 aligns across 7 bases. The junction had 16 bases not matched to a gene; V was cut back by 2 bases and J by 15 bases. CDR3 size: 15 residues. Germline V gives CDR1 MGHRA, CDR2 YSYEKL. DNA for the CDR3: TGCGCCAGCAGCCAACGAGTCGCGGGAGCCGAGTCATGGTTCTTC. Its translation: CASSQRVAGAESWFF.

V is TRBV5-1 and J is TRBJ1-3; possibly TRBD1 for D (6 bases). Trimming pared 0 bases from V and 1 base from J, leaving 11 bases between. CDR3 length: 16 residues. Germline V CDR1 and CDR2: SGHRS, YFSETQ. The CDR3 here is CASSLGYRASGNTIYF. CDR3 DNA sequence: TGCGCCAGCAGCTTGGGTTACAGGGCTTCTGGAAACACCATATATTTT.

This chain connects TRBV28 to TRBJ2-2; the match to TRBD2 covers 10 bases. The ends lost 3 bases at V and 1 base at J; junction bases unmatched: 2. This CDR3 has 16 amino acids. CDR1 and CDR2 from the germline V gene are MDHEN and SYDVKM. The CDR3 region is CASSFPSGGNTGELFF. The CDR3 DNA reads as TGTGCCAGCAGTTTCCCTAGCGGGGGGAACACCGGGGAGCTGTTTTTT.

The chain is built from TRBV15 and TRBJ1-2, with TRBD1 matching over 8 bases. This CDR3 is built from 13 residues. Trimming removed 9 bases from V and 4 bases from J; junction bases left unmatched: 7. CDR1 LNHNV and CDR2 YYDKDF come from the germline V gene (reference sequence). The CDR3 sequence is CATTDRVSYGYTF. CDR3 nucleotides: TGTGCCACTACGGACAGGGTCAGCTATGGCTACACCTTC.

The genes are TRBV12-5 and TRBJ2-1, with TRBD1 as a possible D gene (6 bases). This CDR3 comprises 18 residues. Germline V gene sequence: CDR1 LGHNT, CDR2 FRNRAP. V was cut by 1 base and J by 7 bases, with 23 bases left in between. This CDR3 reads CASGLEIHPTGTGNEQFF. The CDR3 DNA reads as TGTGCTAGTGGTTTGGAGATACACCCGACGGGAACAGGGAATGAGCAGTTCTTC.

This clone was counted many times. J is TRBJ2-7 and V is TRBV7-2, with 9 bases lining up with TRBD1. This CDR3 has 14 amino acids. V trimming: 5 bases; J trimming: 3 bases; junction bases outside the gene matches: 5. The V gene's germline CDR1 is SGHTA and CDR2 FQGNSA. The CDR3: CASSQGQGLYEQYF. The DNA of the CDR3 is TGTGCCAGCAGCCAAGGACAGGGGCTCTACGAGCAGTACTTC. Using reference TRBV7-2 and TRBJ2-7 for the parts outside the CDR3, the full variable domain is GAGVSQSPSNKVTEKGKDVELRCDPISGHTALYWYRQSLGQGLEFLIYFQGNSAPDKSGLPSDRFSAERTGGSVSTLTIQRTQQEDSAVYLCASSQGQGLYEQYFGPGTRLTVT.

The chain employs TRBV27 and TRBJ1-1; D not certain. CDR1 is MNHEY and CDR2 is SMNVEV in the germline V gene (reference sequence). The CDR3 loop spans 13 amino acids. Deletions cut 4 bases from V and 4 bases from J, with 10 bases between. Here the CDR3 reads CASSYSLSTEAFF. In nucleotides, the CDR3 is TGTGCCAGCAGTTATTCCCTTTCCACTGAAGCTTTCTTT.

This chain joins TRBV28 and TRBJ1-5, with a weak D call TRBD1 (5 bases). Germline V gene data show CDR1 as MDHEN and CDR2 as SYDVKM. CDR3 length: 13 amino acids. V lost 6 bases to trimming and J lost 6 bases, with 12 bases between them. The CDR3 coding sequence is TGTGCCAGCAGCCTGGAGGGGTCTCAGCCCCAGCATTTT. Protein product: CASSLEGSQPQHF. The full variable domain, in which reference TRBV28 and TRBJ1-5 provide the parts outside the CDR3, is DVKVTQSSRYLVKRTGEKVFLECVQDMDHENMFWYRQDPGLGLRLIYFSYDVKMKEKGDIPEGYSVSREKKERFSLILESASTNQTSMYLCASSLEGSQPQHFGDGTRLSIL.

V usage is TRBV11-2 and J usage is TRBJ2-5, with 9 positions matching TRBD1. CDR1 and CDR2 from the germline V gene are SGHAT and FQNNGV. The trim removed 2 bases at V and 6 bases at J, leaving 4 bases unmatched. The CDR3 sequence is 14 residues long. The CDR3 nucleotides read TGTGCCAGCAGCTTATTACAGGGGGCCCAGACCCAGTACTTC. This codes for CASSLLQGAQTQYF.

The chain couples TRBV6-1 to TRBJ2-7, with TRBD2 matching over 7 bases. CDR3 size: 13 residues. Germline loops: CDR1 MNHNS, CDR2 SASEGT. The V segment lost 9 bases and the J segment 4 bases; nucleotides outside the gene matches: 9. The CDR3 nucleotides are TGTGCCAGGAGAAGGGGCGGGGGATACGAGCAGTACTTC. Its translation is CARRRGGGYEQYF.

The chain carries TRBV5-1 and TRBJ2-1; TRBD2 agrees at 7 bases. Germline V gene sequence: CDR1 SGHRS, CDR2 YFSETQ. The trim removed 3 bases at V and 10 bases at J, leaving 7 bases unmatched. The CDR3 runs to 13 residues. The CDR3 reads CASSSGAGSEQFF. The DNA for the CDR3 is TGCGCCAGCAGCTCGGGAGCGGGATCAGAGCAGTTCTTC.

The chain couples TRBV5-6 to TRBJ2-5; 8 bases line up with TRBD1. Losses at the gene ends were 1 base for V and 8 bases for J; bases not matched to a gene: 16. There are 17 residues in the CDR3. Germline CDR1 reads SGHDT; CDR2 reads YYEEEE. CDR3 sequence (DNA): TGTGCCAGCAGCTTGAGAGAAACAGGGGGTCGTATAGGCACCCAGTACTTC. This gives the protein CASSLRETGGRIGTQYF.

The gene calls are TRBV7-9 and TRBJ1-4, with 7 bases matching TRBD1. The V segment lost 6 bases and the J segment 6 bases; nucleotides outside the gene matches: 13. CDR3 length equals 16 residues. Germline V lookup: CDR1 SEHNR, CDR2 FQNEAQ (reference sequence). The CDR3 loop reads CASSPITGARDEKLFF. In DNA form, the CDR3 reads TGTGCCAGCAGTCCCATCACAGGGGCGCGGGATGAAAAACTGTTTTTT.

The rearrangement uses TRBV2 and TRBJ1-5; a weak D match, TRBD1 (5 bases). V shed 5 bases and J shed 0 bases, with 26 bases lying between them. Germline CDR1 and CDR2: SNHLY and FYNNEI. The CDR3 totals 20 residues. CDR3: CASSLRGIGAFLLSNQPQHF. The CDR3 coding sequence is TGTGCCAGCAGTTTACGGGGGATCGGGGCCTTTCTTCTTAGCAATCAGCCCCAGCATTTT. Full variable domain (missing parts from reference TRBV2 and TRBJ1-5): EPEVTQTPSHQVTQMGQEVILRCVPISNHLYFYWYRQILGQKVEFLVSFYNNEISEKSEIFDDQFSVERPDGSNFTLKIRSTKLEDSAMYFCASSLRGIGAFLLSNQPQHFGDGTRLSIL.

V and J are TRBV27 and TRBJ2-2, with D hard to call. Trimming pared 3 bases from V and 4 bases from J, leaving 3 bases between. The CDR3 runs 12 residues. Per the germline V gene, CDR1 is MNHEY and CDR2 is SMNVEV (reference sequence). This chain's CDR3 is CASSFGTGELFF. Written as DNA, the CDR3 is TGTGCCAGCAGTTTCGGCACCGGGGAGCTGTTTTTT.

This rearrangement joins TRBV5-6 to TRBJ1-4; D uncertain. Deletions cut 4 bases from V and 8 bases from J, with 18 bases between. The germline CDR1 and CDR2 sequences are SGHDT and YYEEEE. The CDR3 has 15 amino acids. The CDR3 loop is CASSRRPQAGEKLFF. The CDR3 DNA reads as TGTGCCAGCAGCCGGCGGCCTCAAGCGGGGGAAAAACTGTTTTTT.